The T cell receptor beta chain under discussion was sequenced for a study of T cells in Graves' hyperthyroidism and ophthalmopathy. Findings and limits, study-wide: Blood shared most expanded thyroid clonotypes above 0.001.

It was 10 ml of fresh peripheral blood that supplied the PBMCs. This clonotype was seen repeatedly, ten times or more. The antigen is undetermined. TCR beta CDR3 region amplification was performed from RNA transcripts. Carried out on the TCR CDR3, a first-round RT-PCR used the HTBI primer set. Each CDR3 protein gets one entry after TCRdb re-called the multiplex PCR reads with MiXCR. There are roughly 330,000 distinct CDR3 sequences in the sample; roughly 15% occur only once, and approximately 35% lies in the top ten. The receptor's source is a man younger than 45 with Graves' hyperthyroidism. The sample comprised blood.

The CDR3 here is CASSPRPQGRNTEAFF. CDR3 DNA: TGTGCCAGCAGCCCTCGACCCCAGGGGAGGAACACTGAAGCTTTCTTT. The chain has TRBV3-1 and TRBJ1-1, with a tentative D call TRBD1 (6 bases). The V end lost 4 bases, the J end lost 1 base, and 16 bases lay between the germline ends. Germline CDR1 and CDR2: LGHDT and YNNKEL (reference sequence). This CDR3 contains 16 residues.